These 14 T cell receptor beta chains were all obtained from the same sample, sequenced in a study of cytomegalovirus exposure and HLA in healthy donors. Amplification used 60 Vbeta primers and 13 Jbeta primers. The repertoire was sequenced with immunoSEQ multiplex PCR; TCRdb's copy has only in-frame clones and lacks some. The data show 150,000 to 200,000 clones, with roughly 75% seen just once and roughly 12% held by the top ten. The specimen sequenced was PBMCs. The receptors stem from a man between 18 and 29 years old in good health and CMV-seropositive.

V usage is TRBV19 and J usage is TRBJ1-5; perhaps TRBD1 as D (6 bases). The CDR3 contains 14 residues. The V end lost 5 bases, the J end lost 4 bases, and 12 bases lay between the germline ends. Germline V lookup: CDR1 LNHDA, CDR2 SQIVND (reference sequence). The DNA for the CDR3 is TGTGCCAGTAGTTACAGGGCGCGGAATCAGCCCCAGCATTTT. Amino acid sequence: CASSYRARNQPQHF.

V and J are TRBV11-3 and TRBJ1-1; perhaps TRBD1 as D (5 bases). Germline V CDR1 and CDR2: SGHNT, YENEEA. This CDR3 contains 14 residues. V lost 5 bases and J 3 bases, leaving 13 bases between the germline ends. As DNA, the CDR3 is TGTGCCAGCAGCCCAGGGATTGGGGACACTGAAGCTTTCTTT. Its translation: CASSPGIGDTEAFF.

J is TRBJ1-1 and V is TRBV6-4; D is unclear. The CDR3 extends over 14 amino acids. Germline V gene lookup returns CDR1 MRHNA and CDR2 SNTAGT. Trimming took 4 bases from V and 4 from J, leaving 13 bases between them. The CDR3 loop reads CASSAYSGSTEAFF. CDR3 nucleotides: TGTGCCAGCAGTGCCTATAGCGGATCCACTGAAGCTTTCTTT.

The chain is built from TRBV5-4 and TRBJ2-2; possibly TRBD2 for D (5 bases). The CDR3 spans 13 residues. Germline CDR1 and CDR2: SGHNT and YYREEE (reference sequence). V was clipped by 4 bases and J by 4 bases, with 8 bases between them. The CDR3 loop reads CASSLTTTGELFF. The CDR3 DNA reads TGTGCCAGCAGCCTGACTACCACCGGGGAGCTGTTTTTT.

V usage is TRBV18 and J usage is TRBJ2-7; no definite D call. V lost 3 bases to trimming and J lost 1 base, with 19 bases between them. Germline lookup yields CDR1 KGHSH and CDR2 LQKENI. The CDR3 runs 17 residues. This CDR3 is CASSPLGSGALSYEQYF. CDR3 coding DNA: TGTGCCAGCTCACCCCTTGGGTCAGGCGCTCTATCCTACGAGCAGTACTTC. Full variable domain (outside the CDR3, taken from reference TRBV18 and TRBJ2-7): NAGVMQNPRHLVRRRGQEARLRCSPMKGHSHVYWYRQLPEEGLKFMVYLQKENIIDESGMPKERFSAEFPKEGPSILRIQQVVRGDSAAYFCASSPLGSGALSYEQYFGPGTRLTVT.

The J gene is TRBJ2-2, the V gene TRBV4-1; 12 bases line up with TRBD2. Losses at the gene ends were 4 bases for V and 5 bases for J; bases not matched to a gene: 5. This CDR3 contains 16 residues. Germline lookup yields CDR1 MGHRA and CDR2 YSYEKL. This CDR3 is CASSLGLAGRTGELFF. CDR3 DNA sequence: TGCGCCAGCAGCCTAGGACTAGCGGGGAGGACCGGGGAGCTGTTTTTT.

Here the CDR3 reads CSVEEGLAGGPEQYF. As DNA, the CDR3 is TGCAGCGTTGAAGAGGGACTAGCGGGAGGACCTGAGCAGTACTTC. This chain joins TRBV29-1 and TRBJ2-7, with 15 bases that match TRBD2. The CDR3 is made up of 15 amino acids. The germline V gene encodes CDR1 SQVTM and CDR2 ANQGSEA. V gave up 0 bases and J gave up 7 bases; unmatched junction bases: 4.

This chain joins TRBV5-4 and TRBJ2-1; D is possibly TRBD2 (6 bases). This CDR3 spans 16 amino acids. Trimming took off 3 bases at V and 0 bases at J, with 13 bases between the two ends. Germline CDR1 reads SGHNT; CDR2 reads YYREEE (reference sequence). CDR3 region: CASSSARTNSYNEQFF. The CDR3 region has the DNA TGTGCCAGCAGCTCCGCTCGGACTAACTCCTACAATGAGCAGTTCTTC.

This chain joins TRBV29-1 and TRBJ1-2; TRBD1 is a possible D gene (5 bases). The CDR3 spans 15 residues. Looked up from germline, CDR1 is SQVTM and CDR2 is ANQGSEA. Trimming took 4 bases from V and 3 from J, leaving 18 bases between them. The DNA for the CDR3 is TGCAGCGTTGTCGGCTCAGGGTTCAGGGACTATGGCTACACCTTC. Translated: CSVVGSGFRDYGYTF.

V and J are TRBV5-8 and TRBJ2-5; D gene uncertain. This CDR3 comprises 11 residues. V lost 6 bases, J lost 5 bases, and 8 bases lay in between. Germline lookup yields CDR1 SGHTS and CDR2 YDEGEE. CDR3 DNA: TGTGCCAGCACCGTTACTGAGACCCAGTACTTC. Its translation is CASTVTETQYF.

This clone has just one count. The V call is TRBV4-2, the J call TRBJ1-4; 7 positions match TRBD1. The V segment lost 4 bases and the J segment 2 bases; nucleotides outside the gene matches: 7. CDR3 length: 16 amino acids. The germline V gene has CDR1 LGHNA and CDR2 YNFKEQ. CDR3 sequence reads: CASSLSNRGTNEKLFF. CDR3 coding DNA: TGTGCCAGCAGCCTGTCCAACAGGGGTACTAATGAAAAACTGTTTTTT.

This CDR3 reads CSGGMGQLNYNEQFF. The CDR3 DNA reads TGCAGCGGGGGGATGGGACAGCTAAACTACAATGAGCAGTTCTTC. The rearrangement joins TRBV29-1 to TRBJ2-1, with TRBD1 matching 7 bases. The V and J ends lost 7 bases and 3 bases, in that order; junction bases with no gene match: 12. Germline V gene sequence: CDR1 SQVTM, CDR2 ANQGSEA. This CDR3 is 15 amino acids long.

V and J are TRBV7-9 and TRBJ1-2; weak D call: TRBD1 (6 bases). The V end lost 2 bases, the J end lost 4 bases, and 8 bases lay between the germline ends. The CDR3 runs 13 residues. The germline gives CDR1 SEHNR, CDR2 FQNEAQ (reference sequence). The CDR3 here is CASSLNRAYGYTF. CDR3 nucleotides: TGTGCCAGCAGCTTAAACAGGGCCTATGGCTACACCTTC.

CDR3 bases: TGTGCCAGCTCACCACGATCCAGGACAGCAACTAATGAAAAACTGTTTTTT. It specifies CASSPRSRTATNEKLFF. The chain recombines TRBV18 with TRBJ1-4; perhaps TRBD1 as D (6 bases). This CDR3 has 17 residues. CDR1 KGHSH and CDR2 LQKENI come from the germline V gene. Trimming stripped 1 base from V and 0 bases from J, with 12 bases between.